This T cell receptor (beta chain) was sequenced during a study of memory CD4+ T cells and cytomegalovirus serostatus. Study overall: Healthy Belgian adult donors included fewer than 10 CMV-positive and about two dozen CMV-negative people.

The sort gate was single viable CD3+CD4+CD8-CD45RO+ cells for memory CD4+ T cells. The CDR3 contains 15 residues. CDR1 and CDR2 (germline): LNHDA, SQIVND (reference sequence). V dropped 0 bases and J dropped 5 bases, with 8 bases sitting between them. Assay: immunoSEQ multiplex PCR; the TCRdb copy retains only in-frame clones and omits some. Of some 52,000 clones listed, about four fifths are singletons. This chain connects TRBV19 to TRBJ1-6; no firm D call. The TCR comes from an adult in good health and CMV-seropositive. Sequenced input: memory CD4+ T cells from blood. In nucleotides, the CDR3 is TGTGCCAGTAGTATAGATCGACGGAATAATTCACCCCTCCACTTT. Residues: CASSIDRRNNSPLHF.